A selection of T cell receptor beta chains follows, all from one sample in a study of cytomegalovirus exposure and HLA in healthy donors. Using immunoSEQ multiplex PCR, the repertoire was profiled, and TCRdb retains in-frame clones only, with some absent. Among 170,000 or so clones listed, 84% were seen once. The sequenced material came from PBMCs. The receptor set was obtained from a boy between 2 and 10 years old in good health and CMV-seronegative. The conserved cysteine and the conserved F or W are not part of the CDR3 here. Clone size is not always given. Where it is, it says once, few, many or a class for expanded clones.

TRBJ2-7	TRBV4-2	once	ASSYAVRDRGSYEQY
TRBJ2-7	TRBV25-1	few	ASSGRDRGYEQY
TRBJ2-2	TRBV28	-	ASSLNVAGGSGELF
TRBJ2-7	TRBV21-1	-	ASSGRGGEQY
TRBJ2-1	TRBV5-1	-	ASSLRQGHNEQF
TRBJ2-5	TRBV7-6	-	ASSLGSSGSGWETQY
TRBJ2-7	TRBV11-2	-	ASSPSSASYEQY
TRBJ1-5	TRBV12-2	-	ASRFNEVGQGSNQPQH
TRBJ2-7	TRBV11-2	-	ASSLEIGLSEQY
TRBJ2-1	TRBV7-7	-	ASSLDRVGNEQF
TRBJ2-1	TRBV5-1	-	ASSRGTSGALIYNEQF
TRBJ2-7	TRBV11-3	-	ASTPRRKVSEQY
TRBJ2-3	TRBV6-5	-	ASSTRTEATDTQY
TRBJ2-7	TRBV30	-	AWSVRYEQY
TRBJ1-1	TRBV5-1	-	ASSSIKDRLNTEAF
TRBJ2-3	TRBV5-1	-	ASSFGTGGDTQY
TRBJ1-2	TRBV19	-	ASNLGTGGNGYT
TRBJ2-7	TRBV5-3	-	ARSLSPPLAGVSDPYEQY
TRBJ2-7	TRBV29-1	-	SVALKHSYEQY
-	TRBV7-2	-	ASSLMRGSYEQY
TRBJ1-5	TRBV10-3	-	AIGWDRDQPQH
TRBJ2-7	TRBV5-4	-	ASRRDRGSEQY
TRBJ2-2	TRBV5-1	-	ASSLAQFLRGLAGLNGELF
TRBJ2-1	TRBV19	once	ASGRGWVSDNEQF
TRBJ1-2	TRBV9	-	ASSVGPGYGYT
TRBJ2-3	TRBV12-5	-	ASGFQGPDTQY
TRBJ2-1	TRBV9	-	ASSDSLAGSVYNEQF
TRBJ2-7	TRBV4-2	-	ASSQGTSLADSYEQY
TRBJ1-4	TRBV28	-	ASSLGGVNEKLF
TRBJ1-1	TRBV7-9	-	ASSLSGRGAF
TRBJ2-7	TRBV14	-	ASSQAVPGGPYEQY
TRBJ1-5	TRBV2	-	ASSQHRDQPQH
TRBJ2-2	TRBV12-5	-	ASGFTARGNTGELF
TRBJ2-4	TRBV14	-	ASSQDKGGMAKNIQY
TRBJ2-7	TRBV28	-	ASSFPRVSSYEQY
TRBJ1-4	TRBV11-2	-	ASSSSPTVSTGEKLF
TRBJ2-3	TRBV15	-	ATSIYGRVKDTQY
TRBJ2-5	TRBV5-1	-	ASSSPTSGREETQY
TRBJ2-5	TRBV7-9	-	ASSLSLAIPTQY
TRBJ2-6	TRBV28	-	ASSLTIAGRPGANVLT
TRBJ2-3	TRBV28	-	ASSLWGQATDTQY
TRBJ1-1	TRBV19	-	ASSIAWRGNTEAF
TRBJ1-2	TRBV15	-	ATSRDREGYT
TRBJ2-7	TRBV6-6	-	ASRGHGPYEQY
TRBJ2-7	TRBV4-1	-	ASSQTSGSDYEQY
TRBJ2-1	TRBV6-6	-	ASSFLAGGVDEQF
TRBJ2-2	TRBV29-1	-	SGEGDNGELF
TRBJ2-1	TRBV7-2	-	ASSLGAGVFEQF
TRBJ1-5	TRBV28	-	ASSPPGQGQPQH
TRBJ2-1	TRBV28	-	ASSLGTTEQF
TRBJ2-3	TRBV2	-	ASSELLAADTQY
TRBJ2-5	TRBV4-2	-	ASSQDAGQETQY
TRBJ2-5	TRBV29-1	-	SVLLAGGNQETQY
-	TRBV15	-	ATSRDLGQGYEQY
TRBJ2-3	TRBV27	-	ASSLGAPPGDTQY
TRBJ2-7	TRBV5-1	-	ASSPGLAGENYEQY
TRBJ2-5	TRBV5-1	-	ASSIQQEWETQY
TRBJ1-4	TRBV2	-	ASSEAQGAREKLF
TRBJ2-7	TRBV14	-	ASSPGLAGGYEQY